This TCR beta chain is drawn from a study of cytomegalovirus exposure and HLA in healthy donors. At the level of the study: Among around 400 genotyped donors, around 80% fell in the Caucasian-associated ancestry cluster.

There are 14 residues in the CDR3. Germline-derived CDR1 and CDR2 are SGHTA and FQGTGA. Unmatched junction bases numbered 4, after V lost 8 bases and J lost 0 bases. This clone was found once. With 60 Vbeta and 13 Jbeta primers, the PCR was carried out. Sequencing used immunoSEQ multiplex PCR; TCRdb keeps in-frame clones, though not all of them. Among some 150,000 clones listed, roughly 76% were seen once. V usage is TRBV7-3 and J usage is TRBJ2-3, with 8 bases aligning to TRBD2. This receptor was obtained from a woman in her 30s in good health and CMV-seronegative. The sequencing input was PBMCs. CDR3 in DNA: TGTGCCAGCGCCCCTAGCGGGAGCACAGATACGCAGTATTTT. Translating gives CASAPSGSTDTQYF.